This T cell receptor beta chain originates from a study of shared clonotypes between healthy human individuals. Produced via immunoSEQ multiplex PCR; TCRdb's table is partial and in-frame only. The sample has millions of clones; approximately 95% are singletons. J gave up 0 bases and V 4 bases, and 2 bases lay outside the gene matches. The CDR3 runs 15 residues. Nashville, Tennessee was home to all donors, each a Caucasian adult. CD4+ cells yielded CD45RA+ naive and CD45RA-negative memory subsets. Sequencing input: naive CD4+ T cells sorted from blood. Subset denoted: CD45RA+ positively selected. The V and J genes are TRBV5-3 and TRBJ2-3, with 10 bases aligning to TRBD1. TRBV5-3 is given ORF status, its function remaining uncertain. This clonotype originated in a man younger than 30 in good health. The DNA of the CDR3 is TGTGCCAGAAGCCCGGACAGGGGGAGCACAGATACGCAGTATTTT. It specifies CARSPDRGSTDTQYF.